These 22 T cell receptor beta chains were sequenced from one sample in a study of cytomegalovirus exposure and HLA in healthy donors. Profiling relied on immunoSEQ multiplex PCR, and the TCRdb table lists in-frame clones only, not all of them. In the table there are some 310,000 clones, nearly 90% of which are singletons. The sample taken for sequencing was PBMCs. The receptors originated from a young man in good health and CMV-seronegative.

This clone showed up just once. The chain recombines TRBV4-3 with TRBJ2-7; 7 positions match TRBD1. CDR1 and CDR2 (germline): LGHNA, YSLEER. V lost 0 bases, J lost 7 bases, and 9 bases stayed unmatched. The CDR3 sequence is 15 residues long. CDR3 nucleotides: TGCGCCAGCAGCCAAGATCTCGGGACAGTCAAAGAGCAGTACTTC. Protein product: CASSQDLGTVKEQYF.

This clone was recorded only once. CDR3 sequence: CASSVRLGKAASTDTQYF. The DNA of the CDR3 is TGTGCCAGCAGCGTAAGGTTAGGGAAAGCGGCTAGCACAGATACGCAGTATTTT. The chain combines TRBV7-2 with TRBJ2-3; possible D gene TRBD2, 5 bases. Germline-derived CDR1 and CDR2 are SGHTA and FQGNSA. This CDR3 spans 18 amino acids. V gave up 5 bases and J gave up 0 bases, with 21 bases separating them.

The V call is TRBV5-1, the J call TRBJ2-5; 7 bases fit TRBD1. With V trimmed by 0 bases and J by 1 base, 9 bases remained unmatched. CDR1 is SGHRS, CDR2 YFSETQ, per germline. This CDR3 region has 17 residues. CDR3 in DNA: TGCGCCAGCAGCTTGGCTTCAAGACAGGGCCGCCAAGAGACCCAGTACTTC. This gives the protein CASSLASRQGRQETQYF.

The rearrangement joins TRBV27 to TRBJ2-7; D unresolved. Germline V lookup: CDR1 MNHEY, CDR2 SMNVEV (reference sequence). This CDR3 has 15 residues. The ends were cut back, 2 bases at V and 7 bases at J, with 18 bases in the middle. The CDR3 spells CASSLSQDGSLEQYF. CDR3 DNA sequence: TGTGCCAGCAGTTTAAGCCAGGATGGGTCTCTGGAGCAGTACTTC.

The rearrangement joins TRBV7-2 to TRBJ2-3, with D possibly TRBD2 on 6 matching bases. Trimming pared 3 bases from V and 0 bases from J, leaving 10 bases between. The CDR3 length is 15 residues. From germline, CDR1 is SGHTA and CDR2 FQGNSA. The CDR3 loop is CASSFPGLSTDTQYF. CDR3 coding DNA: TGTGCCAGCAGCTTCCCGGGACTGAGCACAGATACGCAGTATTTT.

The chain employs TRBV5-1 and TRBJ2-3; possible D gene TRBD2, 5 bases. Trimming cost V 0 bases and J 1 base, with 6 bases left between them. This CDR3 region has 14 residues. The germline V gene has CDR1 SGHRS and CDR2 YFSETQ. Written as DNA, the CDR3 is TGCGCCAGCAGCTTGGATAGCGGCACAGATACGCAGTATTTT. It yields the protein CASSLDSGTDTQYF.

CDR3 sequence reads: CASSAGQYPYEQYF. The CDR3 bases are TGTGCCAGCTCAGCGGGACAGTACCCGTACGAGCAGTACTTC. The chain is built from TRBV18 and TRBJ2-7; perhaps TRBD1 as D (7 bases). The V and J ends lost 5 bases and 4 bases respectively, with 15 bases between them. The germline gives CDR1 KGHSH, CDR2 LQKENI. CDR3 length: 14 amino acids.

The chain is built from TRBV5-6 and TRBJ2-7; D might be TRBD2 (7 bases). The germline V gene has CDR1 SGHDT and CDR2 YYEEEE. The CDR3 totals 15 residues. Trimming took off 6 bases at V and 2 bases at J, with 18 bases between the two ends. The DNA of the CDR3 is TGTGCCAGCACTCGAGTGGCGGGGGCCCCCTACGAGCAGTACTTC. Its protein product is CASTRVAGAPYEQYF. The whole variable domain, remainder taken from reference TRBV5-6 and TRBJ2-7, is DAGVTQSPTHLIKTRGQQVTLRCSPKSGHDTVSWYQQALGQGPQFIFQYYEEEERQRGNFPDRFSGHQFPNYSSELNVNALLLGDSALYLCASTRVAGAPYEQYFGPGTRLTVT.

The CDR3 DNA sequence: TGTGCCAGCAGCTTGGCTCTAGCGGGGGGTGGGGACGAGCAGTACTTC. Protein: CASSLALAGGGDEQYF. V gene TRBV7-8 combines with J gene TRBJ2-7; TRBD2 matches 11 bases. Germline V CDR1 and CDR2: SGHVS, FQNEAQ. This CDR3 is built from 16 residues. Trimming at V came to 3 bases and at J to 5 bases, leaving 9 bases not matched to a gene.

CDR3 amino acids: CAISEWGSTGNYEQYF. CDR3 DNA sequence: TGTGCCATCAGTGAGTGGGGATCGACAGGGAACTACGAGCAGTACTTC. The rearrangement uses TRBV10-3 and TRBJ2-7, with 7 nucleotides matching TRBD1. The CDR3 runs to 16 residues. The germline CDR1 and CDR2 sequences are ENHRY and SYGVKD. V lost 1 base to trimming and J lost 3 bases; unmatched junction nucleotides: 9.

The chain couples TRBV5-6 to TRBJ1-1; the D is unclear. The CDR3 is 14 amino acids. Germline V lookup: CDR1 SGHDT, CDR2 YYEEEE. The V end lost 3 bases, the J end lost 3 bases, and 12 bases lay between the germline ends. The chain's CDR3 is CASSWDVGDTEAFF. CDR3 in DNA: TGTGCCAGCAGCTGGGATGTCGGGGACACTGAAGCTTTCTTT.

The rearrangement links TRBV7-9 to TRBJ1-5; D remains unclear. This CDR3 has 19 amino acids. With 5 bases removed from V and 0 bases from J, the gap between germline ends came to 23 bases. Germline V gene sequence: CDR1 SEHNR, CDR2 FQNEAQ (reference sequence). The CDR3 is CASSARREPLYYSNQPQHF. The DNA of the CDR3 is TGTGCCAGCAGCGCGCGTAGGGAGCCACTATACTATAGCAATCAGCCCCAGCATTTT. Complete variable domain (other parts from reference TRBV7-9 and TRBJ1-5): DTGVSQNPRHKITKRGQNVTFRCDPISEHNRLYWYRQTLGQGPEFLTYFQNEAQLEKSRLLSDRFSAERPKGSFSTLEIQRTEQGDSAMYLCASSARREPLYYSNQPQHFGDGTRLSIL.

The rearrangement links TRBV30 to TRBJ1-1, with unresolved D. The V and J ends lost 4 bases and 5 bases respectively, with 14 bases between them. The CDR3 loop spans 13 amino acids. Germline V CDR1 and CDR2: GTSNPN, SVGIG (reference sequence). CDR3 bases: TGTGCCTGGACTTGGCGGACTGGGACTGAAGCTTTCTTT. Amino acid sequence: CAWTWRTGTEAFF.

V usage is TRBV6-1 and J usage is TRBJ1-6; D is undetermined. Germline loops: CDR1 MNHNS, CDR2 SASEGT. Trimming took off 10 bases at V and 7 bases at J, with 14 bases between the two ends. The CDR3 contains 13 residues. CDR3 sequence (DNA): TGTGCCACCGGACTAAATACAAATTCACCCCTCCACTTT. This encodes CATGLNTNSPLHF.

The chain recombines TRBV19 with TRBJ2-5; the match to TRBD1 covers 12 bases. V dropped 5 bases and J dropped 5; count of bases not matched to a gene: 12. Looked up from germline, CDR1 is LNHDA and CDR2 is SQIVND (reference sequence). The length of the CDR3 is 17 residues. DNA of the CDR3: TGTGCCAGTAGTCCCCGGGACAGGGGGCGCAGGGGGGAGACCCAGTACTTC. Its translation is CASSPRDRGRRGETQYF.

This sequence joins TRBV5-6 and TRBJ2-5; weak D call: TRBD1 (6 bases). Trimming took 0 bases from V and 9 from J, leaving 12 bases between them. The CDR3 loop spans 13 amino acids. Germline values: CDR1 SGHDT, CDR2 YYEEEE. Written as DNA, the CDR3 is TGTGCCAGCAGCTTGGTAGGACAGTCGGCCCAGTACTTC. It yields the protein CASSLVGQSAQYF.

CDR3 DNA: TGTGCCAGCAGCTTAGTGGCGGGGGGGCCGGAGACCCAGTACTTC. The encoded protein is CASSLVAGGPETQYF. The V gene is TRBV7-9, the J gene TRBJ2-5; 9 nucleotides line up with TRBD2. Germline CDR1 and CDR2: SEHNR and FQNEAQ (reference sequence). This CDR3 is built from 15 residues. The V gene end was trimmed by 1 base and the J gene end by 5 bases; junction bases not matched to a gene: 5.

J is TRBJ1-2 and V is TRBV4-1, with D tentatively TRBD1 (6 bases). The CDR3 totals 18 residues. Germline CDR1 reads MGHRA; CDR2 reads YSYEKL. Between the trimmed V and J ends, which lost 0 bases and 7 bases, there was a span of 24 bases. The CDR3 DNA follows: TGCGCCAGCAGCCAAGATACACCCCAGGAGGGGGGGTTAAGTGGCTACACCTTC. Protein product: CASSQDTPQEGGLSGYTF.

V gene TRBV21-1 combines with J gene TRBJ2-7; TRBD2 reflects the table's D call only, with no check against the DNA. TRBV21-1 is a pseudogene segment. The CDR3 length is 19 residues. CDR3 region: CASSKAALGDYLGTYEQYF. The CDR3 coding sequence is TGTGCCAGCAGCAAAGCGGCTCTTGGGGACTACCTAGGAACCTACGAGCAGTACTTC.

This sequence joins TRBV5-1 and TRBJ1-2, with TRBD1 as a possible D gene (6 bases). This CDR3 is built from 15 residues. Trimming took 0 bases from V and 1 from J, leaving 10 bases between them. Germline V CDR1 and CDR2: SGHRS, YFSETQ. This CDR3 reads CASSLGVQGNYGYTF. In DNA form, the CDR3 reads TGCGCCAGCAGCTTGGGGGTACAGGGTAACTATGGCTACACCTTC. Full variable domain (rest looked up from reference TRBV5-1 and TRBJ1-2): KAGVTQTPRYLIKTRGQQVTLSCSPISGHRSVSWYQQTPGQGLQFLFEYFSETQRNKGNFPGRFSGRQFSNSRSEMNVSTLELGDSALYLCASSLGVQGNYGYTFGSGTRLTVV.

The CDR3 sequence: CASSHTTGISGNTIYF. In DNA, the CDR3 is TGCGCCAGCAGTCACACGACAGGCATCTCTGGAAACACCATATATTTT. This sequence joins TRBV5-1 and TRBJ1-3; weak D call: TRBD1 (6 bases). Between the trimmed V and J ends, which lost 5 bases and 0 bases, there was a span of 15 bases. Looked up from germline, CDR1 is SGHRS and CDR2 is YFSETQ. CDR3 size: 16 residues.

The chain combines TRBV7-2 with TRBJ2-7; 15 bases are shared with TRBD2. Germline V CDR1 and CDR2: SGHTA, FQGNSA. Unmatched junction bases numbered 8, after V lost 1 base and J lost 1 base. The CDR3 is 19 amino acids. The CDR3: CASSLVIGLAGGRSYEQYF. The CDR3 DNA is TGTGCCAGCAGCTTAGTTATAGGACTAGCGGGGGGGCGGTCCTACGAGCAGTACTTC.